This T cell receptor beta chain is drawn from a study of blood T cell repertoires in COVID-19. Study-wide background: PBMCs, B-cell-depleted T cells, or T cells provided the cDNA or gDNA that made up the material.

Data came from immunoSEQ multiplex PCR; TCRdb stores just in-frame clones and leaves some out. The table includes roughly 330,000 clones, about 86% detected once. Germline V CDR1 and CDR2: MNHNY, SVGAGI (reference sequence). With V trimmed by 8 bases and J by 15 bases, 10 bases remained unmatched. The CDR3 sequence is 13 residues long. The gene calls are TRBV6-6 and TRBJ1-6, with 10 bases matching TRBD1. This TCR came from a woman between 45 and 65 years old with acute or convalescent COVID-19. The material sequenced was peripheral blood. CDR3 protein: CASRAGTGESLHF. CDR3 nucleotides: TGTGCCAGCCGCGCCGGGACAGGGGAAAGCCTCCACTTT.